This paragraph reports one T cell receptor beta chain. This specimen belongs to a study of PD-1 blockade in classical Hodgkin lymphoma. The time point is: cycle 4 day 1 (C4D1), after five to seven weeks of nivolumab. All patients relapsed after autologous stem cell transplantation, and brentuximab vedotin exposure varied. Magnetic negative selection was used to purify CD8+ T cells from thawed PBMCs. Germline loops: CDR1 SGHAT, CDR2 FQDESV (reference sequence). The CDR3 is 13 amino acids. Trimming left V 4 bases short and J 6 bases short, with 11 bases between. The protocol was immunoSEQ multiplex PCR, while the TCRdb copy is restricted to in-frame clones and leaves out a portion. The sample yields roughly 19,000 clones, around 89% seen once.

The clonotype was recovered from a human donor with classical Hodgkin lymphoma. This material consisted of CD8+ T cells from blood, taken before the fourth cycle of nivolumab. The V gene is TRBV11-1, the J gene TRBJ2-3; weak D call: TRBD1 (6 bases). DNA of the CDR3: TGTGCCAGCAGCTCCCCAGGGGTGGATACGCAGTATTTT. Translated, it gives CASSSPGVDTQYF.